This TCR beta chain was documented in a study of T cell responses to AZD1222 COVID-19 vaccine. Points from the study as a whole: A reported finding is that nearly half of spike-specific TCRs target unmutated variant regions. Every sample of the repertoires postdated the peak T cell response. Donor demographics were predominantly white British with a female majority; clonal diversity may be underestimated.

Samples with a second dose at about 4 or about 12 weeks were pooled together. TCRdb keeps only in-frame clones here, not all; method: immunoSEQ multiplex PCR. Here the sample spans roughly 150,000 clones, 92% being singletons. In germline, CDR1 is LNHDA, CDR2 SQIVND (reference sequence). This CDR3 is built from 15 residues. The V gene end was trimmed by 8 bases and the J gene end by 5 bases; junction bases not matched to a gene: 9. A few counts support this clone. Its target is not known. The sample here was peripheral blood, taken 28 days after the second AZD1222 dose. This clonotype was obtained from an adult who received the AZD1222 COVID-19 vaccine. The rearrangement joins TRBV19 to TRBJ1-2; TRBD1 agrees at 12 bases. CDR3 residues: CASVDEGQGAYGYTF. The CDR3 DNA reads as TGTGCCAGTGTCGACGAGGGACAGGGGGCTTATGGCTACACCTTC.